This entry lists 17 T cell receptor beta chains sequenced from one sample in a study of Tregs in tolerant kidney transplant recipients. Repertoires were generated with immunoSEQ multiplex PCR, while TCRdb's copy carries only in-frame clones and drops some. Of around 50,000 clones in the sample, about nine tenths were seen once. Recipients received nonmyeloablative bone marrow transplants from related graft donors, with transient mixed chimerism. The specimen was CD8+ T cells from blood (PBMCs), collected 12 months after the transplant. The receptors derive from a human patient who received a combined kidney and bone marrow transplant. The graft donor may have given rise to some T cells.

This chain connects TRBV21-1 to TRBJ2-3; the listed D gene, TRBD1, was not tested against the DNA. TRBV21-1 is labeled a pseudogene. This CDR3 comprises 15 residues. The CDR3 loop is CASSETGPSTDTQYF. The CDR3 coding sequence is TGTGCCAGCAGCGAGACAGGACCTAGCACAGATACGCAGTATTTT.

Written as DNA, the CDR3 is TGTGCCAGTAGCCTGGGGCAGGGGGGCAATCAGCCCCAGCATTTT. Amino acids: CASSLGQGGNQPQHF. The chain uses TRBV19 and TRBJ1-5; 7 bases align to TRBD1. Germline V gene data show CDR1 as LNHDA and CDR2 as SQIVND (reference sequence). The CDR3 has 15 amino acids. Trimming took 6 bases from V and 2 from J; bases not matched to a gene: 7.

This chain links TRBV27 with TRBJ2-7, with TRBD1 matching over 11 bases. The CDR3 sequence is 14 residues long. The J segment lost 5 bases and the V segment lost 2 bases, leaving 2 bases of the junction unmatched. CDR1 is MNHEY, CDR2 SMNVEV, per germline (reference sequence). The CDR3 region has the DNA TGTGCCAGCAGTTTAAGGACAGGGGGCAACGAGCAGTACTTC. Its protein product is CASSLRTGGNEQYF.

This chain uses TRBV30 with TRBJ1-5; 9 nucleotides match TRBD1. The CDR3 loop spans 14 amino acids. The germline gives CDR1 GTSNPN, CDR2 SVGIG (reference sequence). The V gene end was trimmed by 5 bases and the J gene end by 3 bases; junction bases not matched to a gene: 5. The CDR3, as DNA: TGTGCCTGGTCTAGGGACAGGGCCAATCAGCCCCAGCATTTT. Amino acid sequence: CAWSRDRANQPQHF.

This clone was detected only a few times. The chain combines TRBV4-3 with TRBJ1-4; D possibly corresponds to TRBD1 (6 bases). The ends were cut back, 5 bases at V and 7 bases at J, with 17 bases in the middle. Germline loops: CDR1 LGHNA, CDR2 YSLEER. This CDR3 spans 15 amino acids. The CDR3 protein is CASSSPRGALEKLFF. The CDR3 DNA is TGCGCCAGCAGCTCGCCACGGGGGGCGCTTGAAAAACTGTTTTTT.

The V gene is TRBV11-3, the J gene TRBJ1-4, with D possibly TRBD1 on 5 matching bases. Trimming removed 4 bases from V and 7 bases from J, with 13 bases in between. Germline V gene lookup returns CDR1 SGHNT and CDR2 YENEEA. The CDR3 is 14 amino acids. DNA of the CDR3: TGTGCCAGCAGCTCATATGACAGCCCTGAAAAACTGTTTTTT. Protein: CASSSYDSPEKLFF.

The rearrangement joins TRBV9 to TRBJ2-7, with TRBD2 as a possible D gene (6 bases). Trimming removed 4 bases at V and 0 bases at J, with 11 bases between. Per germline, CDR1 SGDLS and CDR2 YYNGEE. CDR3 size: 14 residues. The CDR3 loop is CASSTWTNSYEQYF. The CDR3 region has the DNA TGTGCCAGCAGCACCTGGACTAACTCCTACGAGCAGTACTTC.

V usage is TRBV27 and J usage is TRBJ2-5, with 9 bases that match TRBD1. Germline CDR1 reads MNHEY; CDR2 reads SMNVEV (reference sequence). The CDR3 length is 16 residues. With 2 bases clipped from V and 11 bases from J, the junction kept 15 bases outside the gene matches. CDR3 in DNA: TGTGCCAGCAGTTTAGGAGCCGGGACAGGGCCTACTTCGCAGTACTTC. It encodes CASSLGAGTGPTSQYF.

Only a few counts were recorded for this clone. CDR3 protein: CASSVDWYGYTF. Here the CDR3 DNA reads TGTGCCAGCAGTGTTGACTGGTATGGCTACACCTTC. The rearrangement links TRBV6-1 to TRBJ1-2; D is unresolved. This CDR3 has 12 amino acids. Germline assignment: CDR1 MNHNS and CDR2 SASEGT. V was pared by 4 bases and J by 5 bases, with 8 bases between.

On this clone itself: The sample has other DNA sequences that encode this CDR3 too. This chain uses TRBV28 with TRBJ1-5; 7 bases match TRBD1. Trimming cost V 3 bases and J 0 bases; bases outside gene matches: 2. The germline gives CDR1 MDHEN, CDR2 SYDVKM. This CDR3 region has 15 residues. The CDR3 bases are TGTGCCAGCAGTTTCAGGGGGAATAGCAATCAGCCCCAGCATTTT. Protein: CASSFRGNSNQPQHF.

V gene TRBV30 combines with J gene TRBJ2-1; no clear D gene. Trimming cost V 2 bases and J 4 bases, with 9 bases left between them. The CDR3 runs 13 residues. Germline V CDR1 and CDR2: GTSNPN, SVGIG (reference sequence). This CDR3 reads CAWSTTAYNEQFF. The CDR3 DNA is TGTGCCTGGAGTACAACAGCATACAATGAGCAGTTCTTC.

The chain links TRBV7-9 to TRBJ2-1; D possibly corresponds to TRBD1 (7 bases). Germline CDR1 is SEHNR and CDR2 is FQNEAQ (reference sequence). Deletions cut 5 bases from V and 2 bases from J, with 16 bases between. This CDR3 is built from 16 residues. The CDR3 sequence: CASSPGGSPPYNEQFF. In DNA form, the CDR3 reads TGTGCCAGCAGCCCAGGGGGGTCCCCCCCCTACAATGAGCAGTTCTTC. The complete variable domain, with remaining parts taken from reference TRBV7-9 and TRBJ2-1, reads DTGVSQNPRHKITKRGQNVTFRCDPISEHNRLYWYRQTLGQGPEFLTYFQNEAQLEKSRLLSDRFSAERPKGSFSTLEIQRTEQGDSAMYLCASSPGGSPPYNEQFFGPGTRLTVL.

The CDR3: CASSQDFGGKETQYF. In DNA form, the CDR3 reads TGCGCCAGCAGCCAAGATTTTGGGGGGAAAGAGACCCAGTACTTC. V is TRBV4-3 and J is TRBJ2-5; perhaps TRBD2 as D (6 bases). Germline loops: CDR1 LGHNA, CDR2 YSLEER. The CDR3 is made up of 15 amino acids. Deletions cut 0 bases from V and 3 bases from J, with 11 bases between.

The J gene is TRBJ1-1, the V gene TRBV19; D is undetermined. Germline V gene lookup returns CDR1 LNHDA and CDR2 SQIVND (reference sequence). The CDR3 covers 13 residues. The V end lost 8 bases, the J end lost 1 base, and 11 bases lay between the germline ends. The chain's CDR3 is CASQTIRNTEAFF. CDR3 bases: TGTGCCAGTCAGACTATCCGGAACACTGAAGCTTTCTTT.

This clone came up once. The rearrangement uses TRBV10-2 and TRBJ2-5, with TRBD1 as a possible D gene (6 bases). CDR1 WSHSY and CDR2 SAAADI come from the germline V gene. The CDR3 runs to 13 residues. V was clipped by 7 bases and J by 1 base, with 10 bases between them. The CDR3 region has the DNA TGCGCCAGCACGGACAGTACCCAAGAGACCCAGTACTTC. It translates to CASTDSTQETQYF.

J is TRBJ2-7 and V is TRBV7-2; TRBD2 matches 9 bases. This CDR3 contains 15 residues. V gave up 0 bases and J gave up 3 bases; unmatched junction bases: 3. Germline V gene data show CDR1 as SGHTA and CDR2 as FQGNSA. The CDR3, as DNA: TGTGCCAGCAGCTTAGCGCCACTAGCGGGCTACGAGCAGTACTTC. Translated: CASSLAPLAGYEQYF.

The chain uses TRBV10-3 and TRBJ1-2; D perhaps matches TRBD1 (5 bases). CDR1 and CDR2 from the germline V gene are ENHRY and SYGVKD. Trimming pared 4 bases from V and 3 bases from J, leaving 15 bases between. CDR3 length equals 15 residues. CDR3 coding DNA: TGTGCCATCAGTGGGGGTTCGGCGGGGGACTATGGCTACACCTTC. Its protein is CAISGGSAGDYGYTF.